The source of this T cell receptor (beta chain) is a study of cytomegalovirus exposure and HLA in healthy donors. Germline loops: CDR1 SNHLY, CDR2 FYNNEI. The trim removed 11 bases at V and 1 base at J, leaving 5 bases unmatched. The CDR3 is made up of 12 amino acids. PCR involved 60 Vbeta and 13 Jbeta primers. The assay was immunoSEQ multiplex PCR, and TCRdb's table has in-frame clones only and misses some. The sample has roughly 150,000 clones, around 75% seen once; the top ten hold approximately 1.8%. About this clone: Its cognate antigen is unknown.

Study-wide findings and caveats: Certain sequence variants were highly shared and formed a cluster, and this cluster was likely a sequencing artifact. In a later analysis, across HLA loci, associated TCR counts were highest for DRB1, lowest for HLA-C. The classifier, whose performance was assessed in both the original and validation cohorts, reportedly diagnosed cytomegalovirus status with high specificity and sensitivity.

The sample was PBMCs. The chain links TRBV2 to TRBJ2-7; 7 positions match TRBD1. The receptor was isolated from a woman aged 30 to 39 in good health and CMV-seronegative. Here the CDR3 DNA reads TGTGCCTGCCCGGGACAGTCCTACGAGCAGTACGTC. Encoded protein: CACPGQSYEQYV.